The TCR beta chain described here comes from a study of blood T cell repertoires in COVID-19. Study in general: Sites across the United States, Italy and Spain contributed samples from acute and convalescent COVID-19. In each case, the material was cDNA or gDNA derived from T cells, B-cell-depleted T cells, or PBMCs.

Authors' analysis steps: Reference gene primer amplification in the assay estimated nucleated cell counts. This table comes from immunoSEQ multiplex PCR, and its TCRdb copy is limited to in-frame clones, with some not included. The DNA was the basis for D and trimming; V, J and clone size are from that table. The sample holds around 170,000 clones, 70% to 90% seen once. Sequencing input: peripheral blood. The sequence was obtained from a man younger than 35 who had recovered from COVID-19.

Written as DNA, the CDR3 is TGTGCCAGCAGCGTGGGGGCTCCAGAGACCCAGTACTTC. Translation: CASSVGAPETQYF. The rearrangement uses TRBV9 and TRBJ2-5; D may be TRBD1 (6 bases). This CDR3 is built from 13 residues. Germline loops: CDR1 SGDLS, CDR2 YYNGEE. The germline V and J ends were trimmed by 2 bases and 4 bases, with 9 bases remaining between them. Based on the CDR3 plus reference TRBV9 and TRBJ2-5, the full variable domain is DSGVTQTPKHLITATGQRVTLRCSPRSGDLSVYWYQQSLDQGLQFLIQYYNGEERAKGNILERFSAQQFPDLHSELNLSSLELGDSALYFCASSVGAPETQYFGPGTRLLVL.